The 20 T cell receptor beta chains reported below all come from one sample, sequenced in a study of blood T cell repertoires in COVID-19. The protocol was immunoSEQ multiplex PCR, while the TCRdb copy is restricted to in-frame clones and leaves out a portion. The data show more than 110,000 clones, roughly 78% seen once. The specimen was PBMCs or T cells enriched from blood (not recorded which). The receptors originated from a woman aged 45-59 years who had recovered from COVID-19.

CDR3 protein: CSASTWGGSTEAFF. The CDR3 DNA sequence: TGCAGTGCTAGTACCTGGGGGGGGAGTACTGAAGCTTTCTTT. This chain links TRBV20-1 with TRBJ1-1; TRBD1 might be the D (5 bases). V lost 3 bases, J lost 5 bases, and 16 bases lay in between. CDR1 and CDR2 (germline): DFQATT, SNEGSKA (reference sequence). The CDR3 totals 14 residues.

The chain is built from TRBV7-6 and TRBJ1-2; 7 bases agree with TRBD1. The CDR3 loop spans 13 amino acids. V trimming: 5 bases; J trimming: 3 bases; junction bases outside the gene matches: 3. Germline-derived CDR1 and CDR2 are SGHVS and FNYEAQ. CDR3 residues: CASSRGQDYGYTF. DNA for the CDR3: TGTGCCAGCAGCAGAGGACAGGACTATGGCTACACCTTC. Combining the CDR3 with reference TRBV7-6 and TRBJ1-2 gives the whole variable domain GAGVSQSPRYKVTKRGQDVALRCDPISGHVSLYWYRQALGQGPEFLTYFNYEAQQDKSGLPNDRFSAERPEGSISTLTIQRTEQRDSAMYRCASSRGQDYGYTFGSGTRLTVV.

The chain joins TRBV6-1 to TRBJ2-7; 9 nucleotides align to TRBD2. The V gene's germline CDR1 is MNHNS and CDR2 SASEGT. The V gene end was trimmed by 2 bases and the J gene end by 2 bases; junction bases not matched to a gene: 4. The CDR3 length is 15 residues. CDR3 sequence (DNA): TGTGCCAGCAGTGAAACGATAGCGGGGGCCTACGAGCAGTACGTC. It is translated as CASSETIAGAYEQYV.

This chain uses TRBV5-1 with TRBJ2-1, with 10 bases aligning to TRBD2. The CDR3 is 18 amino acids. The germline V gene encodes CDR1 SGHRS and CDR2 YFSETQ. J gave up 4 bases and V 0 bases, and 10 bases lay outside the gene matches. CDR3 nucleotide sequence: TGCGCCAGCAGCTTGGGTCTAGCGGGGGCCTCAGTTTACAATGAGCAGTTCTTC. It translates to CASSLGLAGASVYNEQFF.

This rearrangement joins TRBV2 to TRBJ2-3; 11 nucleotides agree with TRBD2. The length of the CDR3 is 18 residues. CDR1 is SNHLY and CDR2 is FYNNEI in the germline V gene. Germline trimming cut 2 bases from V and 4 bases from J; bases unmatched to any gene: 11. CDR3 sequence (DNA): TGTGCCAGCAGTGAACTGGTGGCTAGCGGGGGGAGGGCAGATACGCAGTATTTT. Protein: CASSELVASGGRADTQYF.

J is TRBJ2-5 and V is TRBV24-1, with 13 bases lining up with TRBD2. The J segment lost 0 bases and the V segment lost 9 bases, leaving 15 bases of the junction unmatched. Looked up from germline, CDR1 is KGHDR and CDR2 is SFDVKD. CDR3 length: 19 amino acids. CDR3 bases: TGTGCCACCGCTGCGGGGACTAGCGGGACCGCGGGGTACCAAGAGACCCAGTACTTC. Translation: CATAAGTSGTAGYQETQYF.

CDR3 coding DNA: TGTGCCGTCCCTATCCGAACAGGGGGCCACCCCGGCGACAACACCGGGGAGCTGTTTTTT. It yields the protein CAVPIRTGGHPGDNTGELFF. The chain joins TRBV2 to TRBJ2-2, with 9 positions matching TRBD1. Trimming took 11 bases from V and 2 from J; bases not matched to a gene: 24. There are 20 residues in the CDR3. Per the germline V gene, CDR1 is SNHLY and CDR2 is FYNNEI.

The genes are TRBV7-9 and TRBJ2-1, with D possibly being TRBD2 (5 bases). Trimming pared 5 bases from V and 2 bases from J, leaving 13 bases between. The germline V gene has CDR1 SEHNR and CDR2 FQNEAQ (reference sequence). This CDR3 contains 15 residues. In DNA form, the CDR3 reads TGTGCCAGCAGCCTCTCTTGGCGGGCCTACAATGAGCAGTTCTTC. Translating gives CASSLSWRAYNEQFF. The full variable domain, its missing parts supplied by reference TRBV7-9 and TRBJ2-1, is DTGVSQNPRHKITKRGQNVTFRCDPISEHNRLYWYRQTLGQGPEFLTYFQNEAQLEKSRLLSDRFSAERPKGSFSTLEIQRTEQGDSAMYLCASSLSWRAYNEQFFGPGTRLTVL.

This clone was seen just once. The chain links TRBV29-1 to TRBJ1-5; TRBD1 agrees at 12 bases. The CDR3 spans 14 residues. Germline CDR1 reads SQVTM; CDR2 reads ANQGSEA. V gave up 4 bases and J gave up 8 bases; unmatched junction bases: 6. The CDR3 protein is CSVVGQGAGEPQHF. The CDR3 DNA sequence: TGCAGCGTTGTGGGACAGGGGGCAGGAGAGCCCCAGCATTTT.

The chain recombines TRBV27 with TRBJ1-5; a weak D match, TRBD1 (6 bases). V lost 1 base, J lost 3 bases, and 13 bases lay in between. Germline-derived CDR1 and CDR2 are MNHEY and SMNVEV (reference sequence). The CDR3 has 16 residues. The DNA of the CDR3 is TGTGCCAGCAGTTTATACGGCGCAGGGGTCAATCAGCCCCAGCATTTT. Its protein is CASSLYGAGVNQPQHF.

This clone was picked up a small number of times. The rearrangement links TRBV6-5 to TRBJ2-7, with 9 nucleotides matching TRBD2. This CDR3 has 15 amino acids. In germline, CDR1 is MNHEY, CDR2 SVGAGI. V lost 6 bases and J lost 0; bases outside the gene matches: 6. The CDR3 loop reads CASSLSGGSSYEQYV. The CDR3 nucleotides are TGTGCCAGCAGCTTAAGCGGGGGGAGCTCCTACGAGCAGTACGTC.

The V and J genes are TRBV6-5 and TRBJ1-2, with D tentatively TRBD1 (6 bases). This CDR3 is built from 13 residues. Germline CDR1 reads MNHEY; CDR2 reads SVGAGI. Trimming removed 6 bases at V and 1 base at J, with 9 bases between. The CDR3 region is CASSGQNNYGYTF. Here the CDR3 DNA reads TGTGCCAGCAGCGGACAGAATAACTATGGCTACACCTTC.

The chain recombines TRBV12-5 with TRBJ2-5, with 9 positions matching TRBD2. Germline V gene sequence: CDR1 LGHNT, CDR2 FRNRAP. The trim removed 4 bases at V and 5 bases at J, leaving 2 bases unmatched. This CDR3 spans 13 amino acids. CDR3: CASGSAGGETQYF. CDR3 nucleotide sequence: TGTGCTAGTGGTTCCGCGGGGGGGGAGACCCAGTACTTC.

The chain employs TRBV6-5 and TRBJ1-2; 11 bases map to TRBD1. The CDR3 runs 14 residues. With 6 bases clipped from V and 5 bases from J, the junction kept 5 bases outside the gene matches. The germline CDR1 and CDR2 sequences are MNHEY and SVGAGI. CDR3 nucleotide sequence: TGTGCCAGCAGGGACAGGGGGCTGGGGTATGGCTACACCTTC. Translated, it gives CASRDRGLGYGYTF.

The rearrangement uses TRBV6-2 or TRBV6-3 and TRBJ1-2; D ambiguous. Germline-derived CDR1 and CDR2 are MNHEY and SVGEGT. This CDR3 has 13 residues. Trimming stripped 2 bases from V and 2 bases from J, with 6 bases between. DNA of the CDR3: TGTGCCAGCAGTTACACGGGGAACTATGGCTACACCTTC. As protein: CASSYTGNYGYTF.

The CDR3 region is CASIPGHMNTEAFF. The CDR3 coding sequence is TGTGCCAGCATTCCGGGACATATGAACACTGAAGCTTTCTTT. The chain joins TRBV6-5 to TRBJ1-1; the D gene is possibly TRBD1 (6 bases). The germline V and J ends were trimmed by 7 bases and 0 bases, with 12 bases remaining between them. This CDR3 is 14 amino acids long. Germline V gives CDR1 MNHEY, CDR2 SVGAGI.

V is TRBV28 and J is TRBJ2-6; weak D call: TRBD2 (6 bases). Trimming removed 10 bases at V and 0 bases at J, with 16 bases between. The CDR3 is 16 amino acids. In germline, CDR1 is MDHEN, CDR2 SYDVKM. CDR3 residues: CATDRDGGSGANVLTF. The CDR3 coding sequence is TGTGCCACCGACCGGGACGGGGGCTCTGGGGCCAACGTCCTGACTTTC.

This clone has just one count. The chain uses TRBV27 and TRBJ1-2, with TRBD1 matching 7 bases. This CDR3 has 15 amino acids. The V segment lost 6 bases and the J segment 5 bases; nucleotides outside the gene matches: 12. Germline CDR1 MNHEY, CDR2 SMNVEV (reference sequence). The CDR3 sequence: CASRSQGGRFYGYTF. CDR3 nucleotides: TGTGCCAGCAGAAGCCAGGGGGGAAGGTTTTATGGCTACACCTTC.

This chain joins TRBV5-6 and TRBJ2-5; TRBD1 matches at 7 bases. Germline loops: CDR1 SGHDT, CDR2 YYEEEE. This CDR3 contains 14 residues. V dropped 5 bases and J dropped 2; count of bases not matched to a gene: 6. The CDR3 DNA reads TGTGCCAGCAGTCCTGGACAGGTTCAAGAGACCCAGTACTTC. Protein: CASSPGQVQETQYF. The variable domain in full, with the rest retrieved from reference TRBV5-6 and TRBJ2-5, is DAGVTQSPTHLIKTRGQQVTLRCSPKSGHDTVSWYQQALGQGPQFIFQYYEEEERQRGNFPDRFSGHQFPNYSSELNVNALLLGDSALYLCASSPGQVQETQYFGPGTRLLVL.

This clone has just a few counts. The chain links TRBV3-1 (or the pseudogene TRBV3-2) to TRBJ2-7, with D perhaps TRBD1 (5 bases). Looked up from germline, CDR1 is LGHDT and CDR2 is YNNKEL (reference sequence). This CDR3 is 16 amino acids long. The V gene lost 3 bases and the J gene lost 3 bases, with 18 bases spanning the gap. The CDR3 is CASSHGWGASIYEQYF. The CDR3, as DNA: TGTGCCAGCAGCCACGGGTGGGGCGCCTCAATCTACGAGCAGTACTTC.